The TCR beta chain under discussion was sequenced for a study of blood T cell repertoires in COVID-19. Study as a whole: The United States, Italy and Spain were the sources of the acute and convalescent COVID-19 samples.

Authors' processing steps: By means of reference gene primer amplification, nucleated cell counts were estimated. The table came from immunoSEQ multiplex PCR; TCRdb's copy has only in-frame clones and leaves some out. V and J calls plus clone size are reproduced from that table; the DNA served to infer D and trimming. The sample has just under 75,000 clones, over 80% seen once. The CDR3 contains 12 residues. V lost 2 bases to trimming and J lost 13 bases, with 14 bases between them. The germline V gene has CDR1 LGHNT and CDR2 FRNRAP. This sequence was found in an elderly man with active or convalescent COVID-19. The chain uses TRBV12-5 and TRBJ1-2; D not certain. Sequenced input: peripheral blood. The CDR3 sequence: CASGLPAGLSTF. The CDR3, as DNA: TGTGCTAGTGGTTTGCCGGCAGGCCTATCCACCTTC. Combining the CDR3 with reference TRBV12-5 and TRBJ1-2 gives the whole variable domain DARVTQTPRHKVTEMGQEVTMRCQPILGHNTVFWYRQTMMQGLELLAYFRNRAPLDDSGMPKDRFSAEMPDATLATLKIQPSEPRDSAVYFCASGLPAGLSTFGSGTRLTVV.